This record covers a single T cell receptor beta chain. Its specificity is not known. Per the germline V gene, CDR1 is MDHEN and CDR2 is SYDVKM. The length of the CDR3 is 12 residues. V dropped 6 bases and J dropped 4 bases, with 7 bases sitting between them. This record belongs to a study of T cell responses to AZD1222 COVID-19 vaccine. Study findings and constraints: Among those given AZD1222, only six or seven were seropositive at baseline. Repertoire collection took place solely once the T cell response had peaked.

TCRdb's copy holds only in-frame clones and misses some; the assay was immunoSEQ multiplex PCR. The data show 150,000 to 180,000 clones, about 87% seen once. This TCR derives from an adult in good health. The sample consisted of peripheral blood, taken on day 0 of AZD1222 vaccination. This chain connects TRBV28 to TRBJ1-3; possibly TRBD1 for D (5 bases). CDR3 amino acids: CASRGPGNTIYF. CDR3 sequence (DNA): TGTGCCAGCAGGGGGCCAGGAAACACCATATATTTT.